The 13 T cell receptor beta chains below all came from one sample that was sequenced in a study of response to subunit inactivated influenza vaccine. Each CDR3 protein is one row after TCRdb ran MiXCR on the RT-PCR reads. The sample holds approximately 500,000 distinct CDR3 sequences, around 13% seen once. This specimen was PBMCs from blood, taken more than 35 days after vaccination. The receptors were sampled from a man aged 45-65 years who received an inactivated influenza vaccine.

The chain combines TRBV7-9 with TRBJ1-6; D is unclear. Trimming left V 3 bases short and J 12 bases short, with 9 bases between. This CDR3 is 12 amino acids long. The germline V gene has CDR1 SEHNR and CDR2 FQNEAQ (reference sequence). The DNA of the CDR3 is TGTGCCAGCAGCTTGTCCTTTGGACCCCTCCACTTT. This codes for CASSLSFGPLHF.

The CDR3 sequence: CASSPVDRGGTGELFF. DNA of the CDR3: TGTGCCAGCAGCCCCGTCGACAGGGGGGGCACCGGGGAGCTGTTTTTT. The genes are TRBV7-3 and TRBJ2-2; 9 bases map to TRBD1. V lost 5 bases to trimming and J lost 4 bases; unmatched junction nucleotides: 8. The CDR3 length is 16 residues. CDR1 SGHTA and CDR2 FQGTGA come from the germline V gene.

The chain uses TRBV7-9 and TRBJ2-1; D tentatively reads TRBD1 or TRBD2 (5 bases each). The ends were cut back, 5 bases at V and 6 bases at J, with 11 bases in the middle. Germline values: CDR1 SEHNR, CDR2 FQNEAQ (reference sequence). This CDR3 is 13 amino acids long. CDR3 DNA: TGTGCCAGCAGCAAATGGGACGGCAATGAGCAGTTCTTC. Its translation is CASSKWDGNEQFF.

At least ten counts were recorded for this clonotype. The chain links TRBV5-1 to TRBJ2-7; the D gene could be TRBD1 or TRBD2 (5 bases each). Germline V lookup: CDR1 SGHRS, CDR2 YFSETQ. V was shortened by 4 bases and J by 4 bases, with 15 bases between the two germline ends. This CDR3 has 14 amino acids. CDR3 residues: CASSRNGTIYEQYF. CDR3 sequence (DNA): TGCGCCAGCAGCCGCAATGGGACCATATACGAGCAGTACTTC. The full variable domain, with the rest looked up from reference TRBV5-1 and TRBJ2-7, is KAGVTQTPRYLIKTRGQQVTLSCSPISGHRSVSWYQQTPGQGLQFLFEYFSETQRNKGNFPGRFSGRQFSNSRSEMNVSTLELGDSALYLCASSRNGTIYEQYFGPGTRLTVT.

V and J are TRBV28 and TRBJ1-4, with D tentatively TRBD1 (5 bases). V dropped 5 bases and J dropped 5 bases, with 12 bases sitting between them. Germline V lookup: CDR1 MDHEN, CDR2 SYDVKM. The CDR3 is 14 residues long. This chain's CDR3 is CASSDGGRNEKLFF. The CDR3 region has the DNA TGTGCCAGCAGTGACGGGGGTCGAAATGAAAAACTGTTTTTT.

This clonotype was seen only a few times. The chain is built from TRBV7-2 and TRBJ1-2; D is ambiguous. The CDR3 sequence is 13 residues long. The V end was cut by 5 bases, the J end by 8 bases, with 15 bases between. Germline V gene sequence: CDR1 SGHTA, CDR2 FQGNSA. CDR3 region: CASSPRSRGGYTF. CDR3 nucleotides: TGTGCCAGCAGCCCAAGATCGAGAGGGGGCTACACCTTC.

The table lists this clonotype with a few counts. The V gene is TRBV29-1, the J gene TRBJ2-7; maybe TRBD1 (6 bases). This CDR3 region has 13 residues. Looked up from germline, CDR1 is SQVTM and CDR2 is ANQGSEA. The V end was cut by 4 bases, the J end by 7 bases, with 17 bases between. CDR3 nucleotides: TGCAGCGTTGGTACAGGGCTGCCTCGGGAGCAGTACTTC. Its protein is CSVGTGLPREQYF.

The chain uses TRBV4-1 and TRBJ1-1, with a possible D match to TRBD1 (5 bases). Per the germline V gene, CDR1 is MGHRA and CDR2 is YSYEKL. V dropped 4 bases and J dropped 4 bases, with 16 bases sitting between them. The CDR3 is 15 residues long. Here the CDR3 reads CASSPEQGEATEAFF. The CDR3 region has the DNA TGCGCCAGCAGCCCGGAGCAAGGGGAGGCCACTGAAGCTTTCTTT.

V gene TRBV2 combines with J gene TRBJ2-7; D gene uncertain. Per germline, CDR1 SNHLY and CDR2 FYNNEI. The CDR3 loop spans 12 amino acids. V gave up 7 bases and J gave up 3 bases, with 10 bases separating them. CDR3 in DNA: TGTGCCAGCATCAACAGCTACTACGAGCAGTACTTC. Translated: CASINSYYEQYF.

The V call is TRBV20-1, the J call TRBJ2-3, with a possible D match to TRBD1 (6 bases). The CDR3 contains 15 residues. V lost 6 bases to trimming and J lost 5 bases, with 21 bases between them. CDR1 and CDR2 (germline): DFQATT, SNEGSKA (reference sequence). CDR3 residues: CSAPPPRGNGDTQYF. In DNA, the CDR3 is TGCAGTGCGCCACCGCCCAGGGGAAACGGAGATACGCAGTATTTT.

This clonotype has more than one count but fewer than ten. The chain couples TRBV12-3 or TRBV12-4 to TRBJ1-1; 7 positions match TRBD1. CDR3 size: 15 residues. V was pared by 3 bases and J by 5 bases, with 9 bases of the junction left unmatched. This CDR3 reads CASSFSNRGGTEAFF. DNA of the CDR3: TGTGCCAGCAGTTTTAGTAACAGGGGCGGAACTGAAGCTTTCTTT.

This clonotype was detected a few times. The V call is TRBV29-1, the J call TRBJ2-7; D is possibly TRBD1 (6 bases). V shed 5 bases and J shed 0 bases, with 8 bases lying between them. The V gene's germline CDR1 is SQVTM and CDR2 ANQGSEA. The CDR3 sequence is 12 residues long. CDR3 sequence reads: CSVTGSSYEQYF. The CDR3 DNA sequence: TGCAGCGTTACAGGGAGCTCCTACGAGCAGTACTTC.

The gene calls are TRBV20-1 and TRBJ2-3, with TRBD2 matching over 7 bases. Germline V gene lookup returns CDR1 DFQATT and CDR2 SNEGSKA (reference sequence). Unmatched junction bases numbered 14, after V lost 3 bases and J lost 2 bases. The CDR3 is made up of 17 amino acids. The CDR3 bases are TGCAGTGCTAGGCATAGCGGGCCTGCAAGAAACACAGATACGCAGTATTTT. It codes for CSARHSGPARNTDTQYF.